What follows describes a single T cell receptor beta chain. The antigen remains undetermined. Constant-segment primers served in 5'RACE that generated TCR alpha and TCR beta cDNA libraries bearing sample barcodes and UMIs. MiXCR, applied by TCRdb to the 5' RACE reads, yields one record per CDR3 protein. The data contain 150,000 or so distinct CDR3 sequences, about 15% of them singletons. CDR1 and CDR2 from the germline V gene are SNHLY and FYNNEI. The V and J ends lost 8 bases and 6 bases, in that order; junction bases with no gene match: 12. This CDR3 comprises 15 residues. These data come from a study of T-cell memory formation after mild COVID-19. At the level of the study: Most TCR clusters belonged to a single donor. Study-level results: Contracting CD8+ clones were enriched in EMRA, CD4+ mainly in CM and EM.

The chain is built from TRBV2 and TRBJ1-1; 10 nucleotides align to TRBD1. The source of this sequence is an adult woman who had mild COVID-19 (a few samples of this study predate the infection). Cell type and time point are not known. The sequenced sample was PBMCs or a T cell subset sorted from them (not recorded which). The CDR3 loop reads CASGSTGGVGPEAFF. The CDR3 DNA sequence: TGTGCCAGCGGGTCGACAGGGGGCGTGGGCCCTGAAGCTTTCTTT. The full variable domain, completed using reference TRBV2 and TRBJ1-1, is EPEVTQTPSHQVTQMGQEVILRCVPISNHLYFYWYRQILGQKVEFLVSFYNNEISEKSEIFDDQFSVERPDGSNFTLKIRSTKLEDSAMYFCASGSTGGVGPEAFFGQGTRLTVV.